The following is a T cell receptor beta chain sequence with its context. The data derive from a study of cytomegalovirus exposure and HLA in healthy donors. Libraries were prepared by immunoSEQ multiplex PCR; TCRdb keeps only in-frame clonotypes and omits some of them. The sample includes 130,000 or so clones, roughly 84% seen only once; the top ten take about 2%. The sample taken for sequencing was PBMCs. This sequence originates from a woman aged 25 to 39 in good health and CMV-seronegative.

The CDR3, as DNA: TGCAGCGGTTTGGGACTAGCGGGGGAAACCACAGATACGCAGTATTTT. Its translation: CSGLGLAGETTDTQYF. This rearrangement joins TRBV29-1 to TRBJ2-3; 14 bases fit TRBD2. Looked up from germline, CDR1 is SQVTM and CDR2 is ANQGSEA. The CDR3 covers 16 residues. Trimming took 7 bases from V and 2 from J; bases not matched to a gene: 8.